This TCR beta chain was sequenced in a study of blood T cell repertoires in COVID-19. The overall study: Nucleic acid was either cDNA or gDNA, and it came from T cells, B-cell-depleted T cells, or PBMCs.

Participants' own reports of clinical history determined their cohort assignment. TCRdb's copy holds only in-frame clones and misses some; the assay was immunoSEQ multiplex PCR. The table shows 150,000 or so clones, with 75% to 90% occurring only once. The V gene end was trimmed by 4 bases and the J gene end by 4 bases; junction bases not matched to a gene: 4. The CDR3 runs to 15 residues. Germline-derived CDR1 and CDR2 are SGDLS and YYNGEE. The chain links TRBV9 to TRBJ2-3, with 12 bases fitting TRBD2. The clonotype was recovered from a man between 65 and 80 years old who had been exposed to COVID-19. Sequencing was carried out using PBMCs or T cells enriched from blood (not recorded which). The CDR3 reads CASSLAGGSADTQYF. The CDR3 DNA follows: TGTGCCAGCAGCCTAGCGGGGGGGTCCGCAGATACGCAGTATTTT.